This TCR beta chain originates from a study of CD8 T cell repertoires and HIV-1 epitope variants. Study-level findings and limits: Roughly nine antigen-specific TCR beta clonotypes were found; over 5 seemed cross-reactive to variants.

V was pared by 0 bases and J by 10 bases, with 15 bases between. Per germline, CDR1 SNHLY and CDR2 FYNNEI. The length of the CDR3 is 14 residues. TCR beta CDR3 was sequenced at survey depth on immunoSEQ. Measured with immunoSEQ multiplex PCR; TCRdb has only the in-frame clones, and not every one. Of about 3,500 clones in the sample, 64% are singletons; the top ten hold approximately 45%. As regards this clone: Its antigen is unknown.

This sequence joins TRBV2 and TRBJ1-1, with D possibly being TRBD1 (5 bases). Sequencing was done on a sample of cultured CD8+ T cells derived from PBMCs. The sequence was collected from a male donor with HIV. The CDR3 protein is CASSEASGGRGAFF. The CDR3, as DNA: TGTGCCAGCAGTGAAGCCTCCGGGGGTAGGGGAGCTTTCTTT. The full variable domain, rest sourced from reference TRBV2 and TRBJ1-1, is EPEVTQTPSHQVTQMGQEVILRCVPISNHLYFYWYRQILGQKVEFLVSFYNNEISEKSEIFDDQFSVERPDGSNFTLKIRSTKLEDSAMYFCASSEASGGRGAFFGQGTRLTVV.